These T cell receptor beta chains were read from a single sample in a study of identical twins. TCRdb fed the 5' RACE reads into MiXCR, producing one record per CDR3 protein. The sample includes under 300,000 distinct CDR3 sequences, 10% to 15% of them seen just once. The data were also submitted as part of a second study, on yellow fever vaccine responses in identical twins.

Specimen: memory (CD45RO+) T cells sorted from blood. These receptors were taken from a young woman in good health. Both conserved end residues are part of each CDR3. The order of the fields is V gene, clone size, J gene, D gene, CDR3 DNA, CDR3 protein. A D gene is named only where the DNA matches it firmly. Clone size is stated in some rows and not others, as once, few, many or a class when expanded.

TRBV12-3/TRBV12-4	.	TRBJ2-6	.	TGTGCCAGCCGGAACTCTGGGGCCAACGTCGTGACTTTC	CASRNSGANVVTF
TRBV28	.	TRBJ2-7	TRBD1	TGTGCCAGCAGTTGGGGGACAGGGGATTTCGAGCAGTACTTC	CASSWGTGDFEQYF
TRBV27	few	TRBJ2-1	.	TGTGCCAGCAGTTTTCGACTGATTGATTATGAGCAGTTCTTC	CASSFRLIDYEQFF
TRBV5-1	many	TRBJ2-3	TRBD1	TGCGCCAGCAGCCCGGGGACAGGGGCCAACACAGATACGCAGTATTTT	CASSPGTGANTDTQYF
TRBV7-2	.	TRBJ1-6	.	TGTGCCAGCACCTCGGGGGGATCAAGGATTAATTCACCCCTCCACTTT	CASTSGGSRINSPLHF
TRBV7-7	.	TRBJ2-5	TRBD2	TGTGCTAGCAGCCCGGGGGGGTTTTTGGAGACCCAGTACTTC	CASSPGGFLETQYF
TRBV28	many	TRBJ2-7	.	TGTGCCAGCAGTTATAATTACGAGCAGTACTTC	CASSYNYEQYF
TRBV7-2	few	TRBJ2-5	.	TGTGCCAGCAGCACCGGGACTCCCGGCGGGACCCAGTACTTC	CASSTGTPGGTQYF
TRBV12-3/TRBV12-4	few	TRBJ2-7	TRBD2	TGTGCCAGCAGTCCCTATCTGGGGGGACTAGCTAAGTACGAGCAGTACTTC	CASSPYLGGLAKYEQYF
TRBV6-2/TRBV6-3	.	TRBJ2-7	.	TGTGCCACTCGCCCCACAGGGTCAACATTCTCCTACGAGCAGTACTTC	CATRPTGSTFSYEQYF
TRBV28	.	TRBJ2-3	.	TGTGCCAGCAGTTTGCCCACTCGGGTAGATACGCAGTATTTT	CASSLPTRVDTQYF
TRBV18	.	TRBJ2-7	TRBD1	TGTGCCAGCTCACCTCGACGGACAGGGACCTACGAGCAGTACTTC	CASSPRRTGTYEQYF
TRBV20-1	many	TRBJ1-3	.	TGCAGTGCTAGAGATGACAGGAACTCTGGAAACACCATATATTTT	CSARDDRNSGNTIYF
TRBV20-1	many	TRBJ2-3	.	TGCAGTGCTAGGTTCGGAGACTATACGCAGTATTTT	CSARFGDYTQYF
TRBV5-1	many	TRBJ2-7	TRBD1	TGCGCCAGCAGCTTGATGACAGGGAAGTACGAGCAGTACTTC	CASSLMTGKYEQYF
TRBV20-1	few	TRBJ1-2	.	TGCAGTGCTAGAAAAGGGGACTATGGCTACACCTTC	CSARKGDYGYTF
TRBV3-1	few	TRBJ1-1	.	TGTGCCAGCAGCCCGGCTCAGGGGATCACTGAAGCTTTCTTT	CASSPAQGITEAFF
TRBV10-3	few	TRBJ2-5	.	TGTGCCATCAGCCTCCAGAGAACGGAGACCCAGTACTTC	CAISLQRTETQYF
TRBV20-1	few	TRBJ2-7	.	TGCAGTGCTAGAGATTATCTCCGGATCGGCTCCTACGAGCAGTACTTC	CSARDYLRIGSYEQYF
TRBV20-1	few	TRBJ2-5	TRBD2	TGCAGTGCTAGCCAAAGCGGGAGCCACCAAGAGACCCAGTACTTC	CSASQSGSHQETQYF
TRBV20-1	few	TRBJ2-3	.	TGCAGTGCTAGGCTTCCCGGGCTAGCGAGAGCAGATACGCAGTATTTT	CSARLPGLARADTQYF
TRBV27	.	TRBJ2-7	TRBD2	TGTGCCAGCAGTTTATTAGTTTGGCGCGGCAGGGGACTAGCGCAATACGAGCAGTACTTC	CASSLLVWRGRGLAQYEQYF
TRBV27	few	TRBJ2-3	TRBD2	TGTGCCAGCAGACCCAGGGCTAGCGGGAGCCCAGATACGCAGTATTTT	CASRPRASGSPDTQYF
TRBV12-3/TRBV12-4	.	TRBJ2-5	TRBD2	TGTGCCAGCAGTTTAATACTAGCGGGGGGGGGAGAGACCCAGTACTTC	CASSLILAGGGETQYF
TRBV7-7	.	TRBJ2-1	.	TGTGCTAGCAGCTTAAGGACCCCGGGGCACCCCAGCTCCTACAATGAGCAGTTCTTC	CASSLRTPGHPSSYNEQFF
TRBV7-8	.	TRBJ2-5	TRBD2	TGTGCCAGCAGCTTAGGCGGGGGGGCCGGAGAGACCCAGTACTTC	CASSLGGGAGETQYF
TRBV20-1	few	TRBJ2-1	.	TGCAGTGCCCTCGACAGGAAGGTCGGTGAGCAGTTCTTC	CSALDRKVGEQFF
TRBV6-1	.	TRBJ1-2	TRBD1	TGTGCCAGCAGTGAAAAACGAGACAGGGGGGACTATGGCTACACCTTC	CASSEKRDRGDYGYTF
TRBV5-1	many	TRBJ1-2	.	TGCGCCAGCAGCTTGGCGGGAAACTATGGCTACACCTTC	CASSLAGNYGYTF
TRBV5-1	.	TRBJ2-5	TRBD2	TGCGCCAGCAGCTTGGTCGGGACTAGTGTGTGGGAGACCCAGTACTTC	CASSLVGTSVWETQYF
TRBV7-2	.	TRBJ1-2	TRBD1	TGTGCCAGCAGCCAGAAAGGACAGGGGATTTATGGCTACACCTTC	CASSQKGQGIYGYTF
TRBV11-2	few	TRBJ2-5	.	TGTGCCAGCAGCTTAGTTACATCACGGGAGTTC	CASSLVTSREF
TRBV7-2	.	TRBJ2-5	.	TGTGCCAGTAGGATCGCGGTAGAGACCCAGTACTTC	CASRIAVETQYF
TRBV30	few	TRBJ1-5	.	TGTGCCTGGAGTCGGGCCCGCAATCAGCCCCAGCATTTT	CAWSRARNQPQHF
TRBV2	.	TRBJ2-5	TRBD1	TGTGCCAGCAGGGAGACAGGGTTTCCCGAGGAGACCCAGTACTTC	CASRETGFPEETQYF
TRBV15	.	TRBJ2-3	.	TGTGCCACCAGTGAAGACCTAGCCTCAGATACGCAGTATTTT	CATSEDLASDTQYF
TRBV10-2	few	TRBJ2-7	.	TGCGCCAGCAGGGACTCACGGACTACCGCCTACGAGCAGTACTTC	CASRDSRTTAYEQYF
TRBV5-1	.	TRBJ1-1	.	TGCGCCAGCAGCTTGGTTCTGGGAGGGGACACTGAAGCTTTCTTT	CASSLVLGGDTEAFF
TRBV7-9	many	TRBJ1-1	.	TGTGCCAGCATCACCCAGAACCCCACTGAAGCTTTCTTT	CASITQNPTEAFF
TRBV7-9	few	TRBJ2-5	.	TGTGCCAGCAGCTTAGCCCAGACAGCACAAGAGACCCAGTACTTC	CASSLAQTAQETQYF
TRBV9	few	TRBJ2-2	.	TGTGCCAGCAGCGAGGGCCCGGGGGCCGGGGAGCTGTTTTTT	CASSEGPGAGELFF
TRBV5-1	.	TRBJ2-2	TRBD1	TGCGCCAGCAGCTGGACAGGGAACGCCGGGGAGCTGTTTTTT	CASSWTGNAGELFF
TRBV4-2	few	TRBJ2-7	TRBD2	TGTGCCAGCCGGGGAGGGGACGCGCCTGACGAGCAGTACTTC	CASRGGDAPDEQYF
TRBV6-2/TRBV6-3	.	TRBJ2-5	.	TGTGCCAGCAGTCTCTCTAGCGACCAAGAGACCCAGTACTTC	CASSLSSDQETQYF
TRBV5-1	many	TRBJ1-2	.	TGCGCCAGCAGCTCCCGGAGAGACAGCTTC	CASSSRRDSF
TRBV6-2/TRBV6-3	.	TRBJ2-1	TRBD1	TGTGCCAGCAGAAAACTGGGGAGACAGGGGGCGTTGGGGTCCTACAATGAGCAGTTCTTC	CASRKLGRQGALGSYNEQFF
TRBV28	many	TRBJ2-7	.	TGTGCCAGCAGGGAGCAGCGGCTTCTTCAGTACGAGCAGTACTTC	CASREQRLLQYEQYF
TRBV5-1	few	TRBJ2-7	TRBD2	TGCGCCAGCAGCTTGTACGGGACTAGCGGGGGATACGAGCAGTACTTC	CASSLYGTSGGYEQYF
TRBV2	.	TRBJ1-2	.	TGTGCCAGCACCTCCACAACAGTCAACTATGGCTACACCTTC	CASTSTTVNYGYTF
TRBV18	few	TRBJ2-2	.	TGTGCCAGCTCACCACTTGATGTCACCGATAGGAACACCGGGGAGCTGTTTTTT	CASSPLDVTDRNTGELFF
TRBV5-1	few	TRBJ2-5	.	TGCGCCAGCAGCTTGAGGTACAGCCAAGAAGAGACCCAGTACTTC	CASSLRYSQEETQYF
TRBV5-6	many	TRBJ2-1	TRBD1	TGTGCCAGCAGCTTGAGGGACAGAATTATCGTCAATGAGCAGTTCTTC	CASSLRDRIIVNEQFF